The rows below give T cell receptor beta chains drawn from one sample of a study of CD8 T cells in ankylosing spondylitis. TCRdb re-called the 5' RACE reads with MiXCR, one entry per CDR3 protein. Of 150,000 or so distinct CDR3 sequences in the sample, more than 9% were seen once. The specimen sequenced was blood, either unsorted or a sorted T cell fraction (not recorded which). Receptors originate from a male donor with ankylosing spondylitis or in good health (not recorded which). The conserved cysteine and the conserved F or W are not part of the CDR3 here. Fields, in order: J gene, V gene, clone size, D gene, CDR3 protein. A D gene is named only where the DNA matches it firmly. Some rows mark clone size as missing; the rest say once, few, many or name a class of expanded clone.

TRBJ1-5	TRBV28	many	TRBD1	ASAPQGAGGQPQH
TRBJ2-5	TRBV28	NA	NA	ASSPLSGASETQY
TRBJ1-4	TRBV29-1	many	NA	SVRVTGSREKLF
TRBJ1-2	TRBV7-6	few	NA	ASSLGQGRAYGYT
TRBJ1-2	TRBV28	many	NA	ASSLLDKNYGYT
TRBJ2-1	TRBV7-2	NA	NA	ASSLLTGGEQF
TRBJ2-2	TRBV11-3	many	NA	ASSLEVLGTGELF
TRBJ2-5	TRBV20-1	few	TRBD1	SAIVPAGGQETQY
TRBJ2-7	TRBV6-1	many	TRBD1	ASSTGQPSYEQY
TRBJ2-7	TRBV5-6	NA	NA	ASSLSSRGEQY
TRBJ1-6	TRBV12-3/TRBV12-4	many	NA	ASRAGTANSPLH
TRBJ2-1	TRBV6-1	NA	NA	ASQGGGYNEQF
TRBJ2-2	TRBV3-1	many	NA	ASSQELNTGELF
TRBJ1-1	TRBV20-1	many	NA	SALGAGLGRTEAF
TRBJ2-7	TRBV20-1	many	TRBD1	SAPYRGIGEQY
TRBJ2-2	TRBV20-1	NA	TRBD2	SASSTSGIRGGELF
TRBJ2-1	TRBV29-1	many	TRBD2	SVGIAGGSNEQF
TRBJ2-1	TRBV6-1	many	TRBD1	ASSRQGFHNEQF
TRBJ2-5	TRBV20-1	NA	NA	SARDFQETQY
TRBJ2-3	TRBV5-1	many	NA	ASSLYGATGTDTQY
TRBJ1-3	TRBV6-5	few	NA	ASSYNPGSSGNTIY
TRBJ2-7	TRBV20-1	few	NA	SASGISYEQY
TRBJ1-2	TRBV6-5	NA	TRBD1	ASSSSRQGAHT
TRBJ1-5	TRBV12-3/TRBV12-4	many	TRBD1	ASSPYTGGERQPQH
TRBJ1-6	TRBV9	many	NA	ASSVDGGAGSPLH
TRBJ1-2	TRBV5-5	many	NA	ASSLSPGTNYGYT
TRBJ2-1	TRBV12-3/TRBV12-4	many	TRBD2	ASSFLAGVGYNEQF
TRBJ2-1	TRBV5-1	few	TRBD2	ASSQTSGNYNEQF
TRBJ2-7	TRBV10-3	many	NA	AISGSGTSGAYEQY
TRBJ1-1	TRBV7-9	few	TRBD1	ASSLGQGPTEAF
TRBJ2-3	TRBV7-9	NA	TRBD1	ASTDRADTQY
TRBJ1-1	TRBV6-1	few	NA	ASSTHGGNTEAF
TRBJ2-1	TRBV12-3/TRBV12-4	many	NA	ASSLEVHEQF
TRBJ2-1	TRBV5-1	many	TRBD1	ASSLQLGTGAKSSYNEQF